Below, 30 T cell receptor beta chains from the same sample are listed, as sequenced in a study of vaccination and CD4 T cells after COVID-19. Sequencing of DNA taken from cultured CD4+ T cells relied on the Oncomine TCR Beta short-read assay. MiXCR, run by TCRdb on the PCR reads, gives a single entry per CDR3 protein. The sample records some 7,000 distinct CDR3 sequences, under 40% being singletons. Specified treatment: roughly ten-day PBMC culture with coronavirus spike peptide pools or control peptides (ViraFEST assay). Harvesting of the unexposed donor's CD4+ T cells predated the COVID-19 pandemic (2011-2018). Antigens of these TCRs are unknown. Sequenced sample: CD4+ T cells from blood, cultured in vitro. Receptor source: a human donor in good health.

This clonotype was recorded a few times. The chain has TRBV6-2 or TRBV6-3 and TRBJ1-1; TRBD1 might be the D (5 bases). The germline CDR1 and CDR2 sequences are MNHEY and SVGEGT. The V gene lost 7 bases and the J gene lost 7 bases, with 10 bases spanning the gap. The CDR3 extends over 11 amino acids. CDR3 DNA: TGTGCCAGCAACCAAGGGGATGAAGCTTTCTTT. It specifies CASNQGDEAFF.

Points on this clonotype: A junction boundary mismatches the germline segment, possibly from a read error. V is TRBV19 and J is TRBJ2-1, with 10 nucleotides matching TRBD2. CDR3 length: 14 residues. Germline V gene lookup returns CDR1 LNHDA and CDR2 SQIVND (reference sequence). In DNA form, the CDR3 reads TGTGCCACCCAAGGACTAGCGGCCTACAATAAGCAGTTCTTC. As protein: CATQGLAAYNKQFF.

This clonotype was observed a few times. This chain's CDR3 is CSARDAGRSGYTF. DNA of the CDR3: TGCAGTGCTAGAGATGCAGGGCGAAGCGGCTACACCTTC. This chain uses TRBV20-1 with TRBJ1-2; a possible D gene is TRBD1 (5 bases). Trimming cost V 0 bases and J 8 bases, with 13 bases left between them. This CDR3 is 13 amino acids long. The germline V gene has CDR1 DFQATT and CDR2 SNEGSKA (reference sequence).

The rearrangement joins TRBV6-5 to TRBJ2-3, with 7 positions matching TRBD2. The CDR3 is 15 amino acids. CDR1 MNHEY and CDR2 SVGAGI come from the germline V gene. V shed 2 bases, J shed 1 base, and the junction held 3 bases outside the gene matches. CDR3 region: CASSYGAGGTDTQYF. CDR3 DNA sequence: TGTGCCAGCAGTTACGGGGCGGGGGGCACAGATACGCAGTATTTT.

The chain joins TRBV12-3 or TRBV12-4 to TRBJ1-5; D is uncertain. The CDR3 length is 12 residues. Trimming stripped 3 bases from V and 5 bases from J, with 5 bases between. The CDR3 region has the DNA TGTGCCAGCAGTTTGGTGGATCAGCCCCAGCATTTT. As protein: CASSLVDQPQHF.

There are a few counts of this clonotype. The chain is built from TRBV6-1 and TRBJ2-6; D is uncertain. Germline V gene lookup returns CDR1 MNHNS and CDR2 SASEGT. CDR3 length equals 13 residues. V shed 5 bases and J shed 3 bases, with 5 bases lying between them. The CDR3 nucleotides read TGTGCCAGCAGTCGCCTTGGGGCCAACGTCCTGACTTTC. Its translation: CASSRLGANVLTF.

The rearrangement joins TRBV11-2 to TRBJ1-1; D not certain. V was clipped by 3 bases and J by 1 base, with 6 bases between them. The length of the CDR3 is 13 residues. Looked up from germline, CDR1 is SGHAT and CDR2 is FQNNGV. CDR3 in amino acids: CASSFSENTEAFF. For the CDR3, the DNA is TGTGCCAGCAGCTTCTCCGAGAACACTGAAGCTTTCTTT.

This clonotype is medium-sized within its sample. The chain employs TRBV6-5 and TRBJ1-2, with 8 bases that match TRBD1. V gave up 4 bases and J gave up 8 bases; unmatched junction bases: 12. Germline lookup yields CDR1 MNHEY and CDR2 SVGAGI. The CDR3 is 15 residues long. The CDR3 region is CASSSLGQAGLGYTF. The CDR3 region has the DNA TGTGCCAGCAGTTCCTTGGGACAGGCGGGCCTAGGCTACACCTTC.

The chain recombines TRBV20-1 with TRBJ1-3; no clear D. The CDR3 is 17 amino acids. With 3 bases removed from V and 4 bases from J, the gap between germline ends came to 22 bases. Germline lookup yields CDR1 DFQATT and CDR2 SNEGSKA (reference sequence). Written as DNA, the CDR3 is TGCAGTGCTAGTGGGATGGATGGGCGGACTGACGGAAACACCATATATTTT. Amino acid sequence: CSASGMDGRTDGNTIYF.

The J gene is TRBJ1-5, the V gene TRBV2, with D uncertain. This CDR3 region has 13 residues. V lost 6 bases, J lost 4 bases, and 10 bases lay in between. Looked up from germline, CDR1 is SNHLY and CDR2 is FYNNEI. The chain's CDR3 is CASREIENQPQHF. CDR3 nucleotide sequence: TGTGCCAGCAGGGAAATAGAGAATCAGCCCCAGCATTTT.

J is TRBJ1-5 and V is TRBV30; possibly TRBD1 for D (5 bases). The CDR3 has 14 amino acids. From germline, CDR1 is GTSNPN and CDR2 SVGIG (reference sequence). V was shortened by 0 bases and J by 6 bases, with 12 bases between the two germline ends. In DNA form, the CDR3 reads TGTGCCTGGAGTGTTCTTGGACAACTTCAGCCCCAGCATTTT. This sequence encodes CAWSVLGQLQPQHF.

This clonotype was detected a few times. The V call is TRBV29-1, the J call TRBJ1-5; weak D call: TRBD1 (6 bases). Germline loops: CDR1 SQVTM, CDR2 ANQGSEA. The CDR3 covers 13 residues. Between the trimmed V and J ends, which lost 6 bases and 2 bases, there was a span of 11 bases. CDR3 amino acids: CSVGTNRNQPQHF. In nucleotides, the CDR3 is TGCAGCGTAGGGACAAATCGCAATCAGCCCCAGCATTTT.

The rearrangement uses TRBV2 and TRBJ2-1, with 12 positions matching TRBD2. V dropped 7 bases and J dropped 9; count of bases not matched to a gene: 10. Germline V gene data show CDR1 as SNHLY and CDR2 as FYNNEI. CDR3 length equals 15 residues. CDR3: CASTFRTSGESEQFF. The CDR3 DNA reads TGTGCCAGCACCTTTAGGACTAGCGGGGAAAGTGAGCAGTTCTTC.

This clonotype was counted once. CDR3: CASSQGLGGYTF. CDR3 bases: TGTGCCAGCAGCCAAGGATTAGGTGGCTACACCTTC. The chain has TRBV3-1 and TRBJ1-2; D gene unclear. CDR3 size: 12 residues. V lost 1 base, J lost 7 bases, and 7 bases lay in between. Germline V gene sequence: CDR1 LGHDT, CDR2 YNNKEL (reference sequence).

The chain is built from TRBV12-3 or TRBV12-4 and TRBJ1-2; 7 bases agree with TRBD1. The trim removed 6 bases at V and 5 bases at J, leaving 12 bases unmatched. CDR3 length equals 15 residues. The CDR3 coding sequence is TGTGCCAGCAGCAGGGGGGGGACAAGAAATTATGGCTACACCTTC. Translation gives CASSRGGTRNYGYTF.

This sequence joins TRBV15 and TRBJ2-4; D unresolved. Germline V gene data show CDR1 as LNHNV and CDR2 as YYDKDF (reference sequence). V was cut by 0 bases and J by 6 bases, with 12 bases left in between. The CDR3 is made up of 15 amino acids. The CDR3 DNA sequence: TGTGCCACCAGCAGAGAGGGAAGGGTAGGAAACATTCAGTACTTC. Translating gives CATSREGRVGNIQYF.

The chain combines TRBV6-1 with TRBJ1-6, with D perhaps matching TRBD1 (5 bases). V dropped 4 bases and J dropped 11 bases, with 12 bases sitting between them. CDR3 length: 13 amino acids. Germline CDR1 and CDR2: MNHNS and SASEGT. CDR3 nucleotide sequence: TGTGCCAGCAGTGTGGACACCTATCCACCCCTCCACTTT. Its protein product is CASSVDTYPPLHF.

J is TRBJ2-3 and V is TRBV12-3 or TRBV12-4; no clear D gene. The CDR3 sequence is 12 residues long. V lost 2 bases and J lost 5, with 5 bases in between. For the CDR3, the DNA is TGTGCCAGCAGTTTATTAGGAGATACGCAGTATTTT. It codes for CASSLLGDTQYF.

V gene TRBV25-1 combines with J gene TRBJ2-7, with a possible D match to TRBD1 (5 bases). Trimming removed 2 bases from V and 4 bases from J, with 12 bases in between. Germline V gives CDR1 MGHDK, CDR2 SYGVNS. The CDR3 sequence is 14 residues long. CDR3 amino acids: CASSEPEGHYEQYF. DNA of the CDR3: TGTGCCAGCAGTGAACCCGAAGGACATTACGAGCAGTACTTC.

V gene TRBV19 combines with J gene TRBJ2-7; TRBD1 is a possible D gene (6 bases). The germline V and J ends were trimmed by 7 bases and 0 bases, with 13 bases remaining between them. Per the germline V gene, CDR1 is LNHDA and CDR2 is SQIVND (reference sequence). This CDR3 region has 14 residues. The CDR3 is CASKTGHSSYEQYF. The CDR3 nucleotides read TGTGCCAGTAAGACAGGCCATAGCTCCTACGAGCAGTACTTC.

This sequence joins TRBV6-5 and TRBJ2-2; D call uncertain. This CDR3 comprises 12 residues. Trimming cost V 4 bases and J 3 bases, with 3 bases left between them. From germline, CDR1 is MNHEY and CDR2 SVGAGI. CDR3 DNA sequence: TGTGCCAGCAGTTTACACACCGGGGAGCTGTTTTTT. It translates to CASSLHTGELFF.

V is TRBV10-3 and J is TRBJ2-1; possibly TRBD1 for D (5 bases). Germline lookup yields CDR1 ENHRY and CDR2 SYGVKD. The CDR3 spans 15 residues. The germline V and J ends were trimmed by 4 bases and 6 bases, with 16 bases remaining between them. CDR3 bases: TGTGCCATCAGTGTTCAACAGGTCGACGGCAATGAGCAGTTCTTC. As protein: CAISVQQVDGNEQFF.

The CDR3 coding sequence is TGTGCCAGCAGCTTGGTACAGGGACTAAGGGGCTACACCTTC. Protein: CASSLVQGLRGYTF. J is TRBJ1-2 and V is TRBV5-6; maybe TRBD1 (6 bases). Germline-derived CDR1 and CDR2 are SGHDT and YYEEEE. The CDR3 loop spans 14 amino acids. V gave up 0 bases and J gave up 8 bases, with 14 bases separating them.

This clonotype was observed once. The V and J genes are TRBV5-1 and TRBJ2-7; D is unclear. V dropped 8 bases and J dropped 5 bases, with 20 bases sitting between them. The CDR3 totals 14 residues. In germline, CDR1 is SGHRS, CDR2 YFSETQ. The DNA for the CDR3 is TGCGCCAGTGCAGGAGCGATTGGGGTCAACGAGCAGTACTTC. Encoded protein: CASAGAIGVNEQYF. The complete variable domain, with remaining parts taken from reference TRBV5-1 and TRBJ2-7, reads KAGVTQTPRYLIKTRGQQVTLSCSPISGHRSVSWYQQTPGQGLQFLFEYFSETQRNKGNFPGRFSGRQFSNSRSEMNVSTLELGDSALYLCASAGAIGVNEQYFGPGTRLTVT.

This clonotype was detected only a few times. This chain links TRBV12-3 or TRBV12-4 with TRBJ1-1; weak D call: TRBD1 (5 bases). Trimming took off 3 bases at V and 7 bases at J, with 18 bases between the two ends. The CDR3 is 15 residues long. CDR3 nucleotide sequence: TGTGCCAGCAGTTTTTCGTCCGGGGGGAGGGTTGAAGCTTTCTTT. Translating gives CASSFSSGGRVEAFF.

This clonotype has just a few counts. The chain uses TRBV30 and TRBJ1-2, with a tentative D call TRBD1 (5 bases). The germline V gene encodes CDR1 GTSNPN and CDR2 SVGIG (reference sequence). V was trimmed by 2 bases and J by 4 bases, leaving 11 bases between them. The CDR3 is made up of 13 amino acids. The CDR3 sequence: CAWSRGNSYGYTF. In DNA, the CDR3 is TGTGCCTGGAGTAGGGGCAACTCCTATGGCTACACCTTC.

The chain carries TRBV7-3 and TRBJ1-2; 7 nucleotides align to TRBD1. Germline V gene lookup returns CDR1 SGHTA and CDR2 FQGTGA. Trimming took 6 bases from V and 0 from J; bases not matched to a gene: 7. The CDR3 totals 15 residues. The CDR3 protein is CASRPTGEANYGYTF. The CDR3 nucleotides are TGTGCCAGCAGGCCAACAGGGGAAGCTAACTATGGCTACACCTTC.

The V and J genes are TRBV29-1 and TRBJ2-5; TRBD2 aligns across 8 bases. The ends lost 7 bases at V and 4 bases at J; junction bases unmatched: 5. Looked up from germline, CDR1 is SQVTM and CDR2 is ANQGSEA. The CDR3 totals 12 residues. The DNA of the CDR3 is TGCAGCGGAAGCGGGGGTGGAGAGACCCAGTACTTC. This sequence encodes CSGSGGGETQYF.

This sequence joins TRBV20-1 and TRBJ1-5; weak D call: TRBD1 (6 bases). Trimming took 3 bases from V and 1 from J, leaving 13 bases between them. This CDR3 region has 15 residues. Germline loops: CDR1 DFQATT, CDR2 SNEGSKA (reference sequence). The DNA of the CDR3 is TGCAGTGCTAGCTCGGGGGGCGAGAGCAATCAGCCCCAGCATTTT. The encoded protein is CSASSGGESNQPQHF.

This clonotype was picked up a small number of times. The V call is TRBV2, the J call TRBJ2-7; TRBD1 agrees at 9 bases. Unmatched junction bases numbered 5, after V lost 7 bases and J lost 4 bases. CDR1 and CDR2 from the germline V gene are SNHLY and FYNNEI. The CDR3 spans 13 residues. The CDR3 loop reads CASKDRGDYEQYF. The DNA for the CDR3 is TGTGCCAGCAAGGACAGGGGCGATTACGAGCAGTACTTC.